These 8 T cell receptor beta chains came from one sample sequenced in a study of cytomegalovirus exposure and HLA in healthy donors. The PCR had 60 Vbeta and 13 Jbeta primers. This table comes from immunoSEQ multiplex PCR, and its TCRdb copy is limited to in-frame clones, with some not included. The sample lists 81,000 or so clones; over 60% were seen once. The sequenced material came from PBMCs. Receptor source: a man aged 60 to 69 in good health and CMV-seronegative.

The J gene is TRBJ1-4, the V gene TRBV10-3; D is possibly TRBD1 (5 bases). CDR3 length: 15 residues. V was cut by 0 bases and J by 8 bases, with 13 bases left in between. Germline V CDR1 and CDR2: ENHRY, SYGVKD. The CDR3 DNA is TGTGCCATCAGTGAGTCTCGGGGGTTCGGCGAAAAACTGTTTTTT. Protein sequence: CAISESRGFGEKLFF.

J is TRBJ2-3 and V is TRBV11-2; D call uncertain. The CDR3 has 15 amino acids. Trimming took off 0 bases at V and 2 bases at J, with 9 bases between the two ends. From germline, CDR1 is SGHAT and CDR2 FQNNGV. The CDR3 loop reads CASSLDAAATDTQYF. The DNA of the CDR3 is TGTGCCAGCAGCTTAGATGCGGCAGCCACAGATACGCAGTATTTT.

This clone showed up just once. Distinct nucleotide sequences in the sample also encode this CDR3. V gene TRBV11-2 combines with J gene TRBJ1-6; the D gene is possibly TRBD1 (5 bases). This CDR3 is built from 14 residues. Germline CDR1 SGHAT, CDR2 FQNNGV. Trimming took off 3 bases at V and 5 bases at J, with 8 bases between the two ends. The CDR3 is CASSFSGDNSPLHF. CDR3 nucleotides: TGTGCCAGCAGCTTCTCGGGGGATAATTCACCCCTCCACTTT.

V gene TRBV6-6 combines with J gene TRBJ1-1, with no clear D. Germline V gene data show CDR1 as MNHNY and CDR2 as SVGAGI (reference sequence). Trimming stripped 5 bases from V and 0 bases from J, with 7 bases between. The CDR3 has 13 residues. The DNA for the CDR3 is TGTGCCAGCAGTGCAGACTTGAACACTGAAGCTTTCTTT. It encodes CASSADLNTEAFF.

CDR3 sequence reads: CASSRGQGRQETQYF. The CDR3 region has the DNA TGCGCCAGCAGCCGCGGACAGGGAAGGCAAGAGACCCAGTACTTC. The gene calls are TRBV5-1 and TRBJ2-5; 8 nucleotides align to TRBD1. Germline CDR1 is SGHRS and CDR2 is YFSETQ. The CDR3 is 15 residues long. V lost 4 bases to trimming and J lost 2 bases; unmatched junction nucleotides: 7.

Written as DNA, the CDR3 is TGTGCCAGCAGTTACTCGACTATTGGAGGGACCATATATTTT. It is translated as CASSYSTIGGTIYF. The chain carries TRBV6-5 and TRBJ1-3; D ambiguous. Germline CDR1 and CDR2: MNHEY and SVGAGI. V was shortened by 0 bases and J by 10 bases, with 13 bases between the two germline ends. This CDR3 is built from 14 residues.

The chain couples TRBV9 to TRBJ2-7; weak D call: TRBD2 (6 bases). The germline V and J ends were trimmed by 2 bases and 4 bases, with 22 bases remaining between them. The CDR3 totals 17 residues. The germline V gene has CDR1 SGDLS and CDR2 YYNGEE. CDR3: CASSVGGGGTDLYEQYF. The CDR3 DNA reads TGTGCCAGCAGCGTGGGAGGTGGAGGGACGGACTTATACGAGCAGTACTTC. The variable domain in full, with the rest retrieved from reference TRBV9 and TRBJ2-7, is DSGVTQTPKHLITATGQRVTLRCSPRSGDLSVYWYQQSLDQGLQFLIQYYNGEERAKGNILERFSAQQFPDLHSELNLSSLELGDSALYFCASSVGGGGTDLYEQYFGPGTRLTVT.

In its sample, this clone was seen a few times. This chain uses TRBV19 with TRBJ2-5, with D hard to call. The CDR3 totals 13 residues. CDR1 and CDR2 (germline): LNHDA, SQIVND (reference sequence). V shed 4 bases and J shed 5 bases, with 11 bases lying between them. CDR3 DNA: TGTGCCAGTAGTACCGGAAGAGGTGAGACCCAGTACTTC. It yields the protein CASSTGRGETQYF.